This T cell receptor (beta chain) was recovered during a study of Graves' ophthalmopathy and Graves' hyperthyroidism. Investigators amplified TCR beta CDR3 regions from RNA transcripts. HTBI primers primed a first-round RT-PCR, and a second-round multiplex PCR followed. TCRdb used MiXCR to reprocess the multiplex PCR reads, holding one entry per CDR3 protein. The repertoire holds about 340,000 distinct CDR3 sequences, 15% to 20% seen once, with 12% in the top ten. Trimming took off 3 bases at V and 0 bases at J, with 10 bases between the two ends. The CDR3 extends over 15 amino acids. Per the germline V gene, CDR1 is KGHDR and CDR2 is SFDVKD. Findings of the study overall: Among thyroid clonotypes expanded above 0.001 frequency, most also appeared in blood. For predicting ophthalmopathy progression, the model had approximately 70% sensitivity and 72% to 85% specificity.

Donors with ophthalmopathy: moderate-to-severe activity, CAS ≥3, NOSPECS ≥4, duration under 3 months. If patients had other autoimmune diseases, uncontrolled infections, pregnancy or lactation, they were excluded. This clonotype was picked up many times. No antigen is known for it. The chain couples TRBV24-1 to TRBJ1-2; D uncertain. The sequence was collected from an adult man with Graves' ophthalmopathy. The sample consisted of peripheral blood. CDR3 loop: CATSDTFGPNYGYTF. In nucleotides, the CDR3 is TGTGCCACCAGTGATACCTTCGGACCTAACTATGGCTACACCTTC.